This T cell receptor beta chain is drawn from a study of blood T cell repertoires in COVID-19. Original processing notes: The assay estimated nucleated cells by amplifying reference gene primers. The method was immunoSEQ multiplex PCR; TCRdb's version includes in-frame clones alone and lacks a portion of them. V and J calls and clone size are those listed in that table; D and trimming were worked out from the DNA. The data show 150,000 to 200,000 clones, with approximately 88% seen just once and roughly 5% held by the top ten. Germline values: CDR1 SSHAT, CDR2 FNYEAQ (reference sequence). Trimming stripped 5 bases from V and 7 bases from J, with 12 bases between. The CDR3 is 13 amino acids. This clone was picked up one time.

The genes are TRBV7-7 and TRBJ2-1; maybe TRBD1 (6 bases). The sample was PBMCs or T cells enriched from blood (not recorded which). The TCR comes from a man in his 70s who had been exposed to COVID-19. CDR3: CASSMDSLNEQFF. The CDR3 bases are TGTGCCAGCAGCATGGACAGTCTGAATGAGCAGTTCTTC.